The 10 T cell receptor beta chains below come from one sample, sequenced in a study of blood T cell repertoires in COVID-19. TCRdb keeps only in-frame clones here, not all; method: immunoSEQ multiplex PCR. The sample holds over 150,000 clones; approximately 80% are singletons and the top ten take less than 15%. Sequenced: peripheral blood. All receptors come from a human donor in a cohort sampled during active COVID-19.

Only one count was recorded for this clone. The rearrangement joins TRBV5-1 to TRBJ2-5; 10 bases line up with TRBD2. Looked up from germline, CDR1 is SGHRS and CDR2 is YFSETQ. CDR3 length: 17 amino acids. The V segment lost 0 bases and the J segment 5 bases; nucleotides outside the gene matches: 10. The CDR3 DNA reads as TGCGCCAGCAGCTTGGCCCGGACTAGCGGATGGATGGAGACCCAGTACTTC. It encodes CASSLARTSGWMETQYF.

V gene TRBV2 combines with J gene TRBJ2-3; TRBD2 agrees at 7 bases. This CDR3 is 13 amino acids long. V gave up 6 bases and J gave up 1 base; unmatched junction bases: 1. Germline V gene sequence: CDR1 SNHLY, CDR2 FYNNEI. The CDR3 sequence: CASSREGTDTQYF. As DNA, the CDR3 is TGTGCCAGCAGCCGGGAGGGCACAGATACGCAGTATTTT.

V gene TRBV19 combines with J gene TRBJ1-1; a weak D match, TRBD1 (6 bases). The CDR3 runs to 14 residues. The germline gives CDR1 LNHDA, CDR2 SQIVND (reference sequence). V lost 7 bases to trimming and J lost 6 bases, with 18 bases between them. CDR3 in DNA: TGTGCCAGTATACAATCAGGGTCAGGGGCTGAAGCTTTCTTT. Translating gives CASIQSGSGAEAFF. Full variable domain (rest looked up from reference TRBV19 and TRBJ1-1): DGGITQSPKYLFRKEGQNVTLSCEQNLNHDAMYWYRQDPGQGLRLIYYSQIVNDFQKGDIAEGYSVSREKKESFPLTVTSAQKNPTAFYLCASIQSGSGAEAFFGQGTRLTVV.

The rearrangement uses TRBV12-3 or TRBV12-4 and TRBJ2-2; D perhaps matches TRBD1 (5 bases). The CDR3 is made up of 13 amino acids. V was pared by 2 bases and J by 10 bases, with 11 bases between. CDR3 bases: TGTGCCAGCAGTTTACGCTTCAGGGCGGAGCTGTTTTTT. It yields the protein CASSLRFRAELFF.

The V call is TRBV6-5, the J call TRBJ2-1, with TRBD1 as a possible D gene (5 bases). V gave up 7 bases and J gave up 9 bases, with 10 bases separating them. The CDR3 loop spans 11 amino acids. The germline V gene has CDR1 MNHEY and CDR2 SVGAGI. This CDR3 is CASTKGSEQFF. Here the CDR3 DNA reads TGTGCCAGCACTAAGGGGTCTGAGCAGTTCTTC.

The rearrangement links TRBV18 to TRBJ2-1, with 15 bases fitting TRBD2. In germline, CDR1 is KGHSH, CDR2 LQKENI. The CDR3 covers 16 residues. Germline trimming cut 3 bases from V and 7 bases from J; bases unmatched to any gene: 4. The DNA for the CDR3 is TGTGCCAGCTCACCGAGAGGACTAGCGGGAGGGAATGAGCAGTTCTTC. Its protein is CASSPRGLAGGNEQFF.

The rearrangement uses TRBV15 and TRBJ1-1; 10 bases match TRBD1. Unmatched junction bases numbered 13, after V lost 4 bases and J lost 2 bases. Per the germline V gene, CDR1 is LNHNV and CDR2 is YYDKDF (reference sequence). This CDR3 region has 18 residues. The chain's CDR3 is CATSTDRDRGIPNTEAFF. The CDR3 DNA reads TGTGCCACCAGCACCGACCGGGACAGGGGAATTCCAAACACTGAAGCTTTCTTT.

The DNA for the CDR3 is TGTGCCAGCAGCTTAGGTTTCAGCGGGAGGGACCAAGAGACCCAGTACTTC. Amino acid sequence: CASSLGFSGRDQETQYF. The chain has TRBV11-2 and TRBJ2-5; 10 bases are a match to TRBD2. Germline V gene sequence: CDR1 SGHAT, CDR2 FQNNGV. The junction had 5 bases not matched to a gene; V was cut back by 1 base and J by 0 bases. The CDR3 extends over 17 amino acids.

The chain uses TRBV6-1 and TRBJ2-7; TRBD1 matches 8 bases. CDR3 length equals 15 residues. Germline V gene data show CDR1 as MNHNS and CDR2 as SASEGT. V was pared by 3 bases and J by 4 bases, with 8 bases of the junction left unmatched. The CDR3 DNA reads TGTGCCAGCAGTGACGTCGGCAGGGGGCGATACGAGCAGTACTTC. Protein sequence: CASSDVGRGRYEQYF.

This clone was recorded at least ten times. Mismatch with germline at one junction end may stem from a read error. This rearrangement joins TRBV2 to TRBJ2-1; TRBD1 matches 8 bases. CDR1 and CDR2 (germline): SNHLY, FYNNEI. The CDR3 has 12 residues. For the CDR3, the DNA is TGTGCCAGCAGTGATACCCGGGACAGGAGGCTCTTC. It encodes CASSDTRDRRLF. The variable domain in full, with the rest retrieved from reference TRBV2 and TRBJ2-1, is EPEVTQTPSHQVTQMGQEVILRCVPISNHLYFYWYRQILGQKVEFLVSFYNNEISEKSEIFDDQFSVERPDGSNFTLKIRSTKLEDSAMYFCASSDTRDRRLFGPGTRLTVL.